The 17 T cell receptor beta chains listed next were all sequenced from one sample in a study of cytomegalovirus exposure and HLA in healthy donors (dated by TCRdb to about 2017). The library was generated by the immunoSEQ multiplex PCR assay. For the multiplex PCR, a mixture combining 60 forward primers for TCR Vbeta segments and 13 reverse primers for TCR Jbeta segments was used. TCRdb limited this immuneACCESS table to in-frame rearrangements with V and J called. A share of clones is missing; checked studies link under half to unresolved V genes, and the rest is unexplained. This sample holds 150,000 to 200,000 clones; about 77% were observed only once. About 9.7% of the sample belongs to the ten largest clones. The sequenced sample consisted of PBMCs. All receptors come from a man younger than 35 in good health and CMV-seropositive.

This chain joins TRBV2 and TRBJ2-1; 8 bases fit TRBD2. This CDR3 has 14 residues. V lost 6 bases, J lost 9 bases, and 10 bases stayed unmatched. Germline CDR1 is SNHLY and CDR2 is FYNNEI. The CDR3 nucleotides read TGTGCCAGCAGAACCGGGACTAGTTTTGGTGAGCAGTTCTTC. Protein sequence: CASRTGTSFGEQFF.

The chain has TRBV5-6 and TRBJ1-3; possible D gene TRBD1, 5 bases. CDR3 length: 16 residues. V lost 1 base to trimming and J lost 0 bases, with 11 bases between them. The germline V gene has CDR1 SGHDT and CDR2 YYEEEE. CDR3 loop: CASSLRRGVSGNTIYF. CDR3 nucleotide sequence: TGTGCCAGCAGCTTGCGTAGGGGTGTCTCTGGAAACACCATATATTTT. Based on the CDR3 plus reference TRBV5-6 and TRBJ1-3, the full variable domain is DAGVTQSPTHLIKTRGQQVTLRCSPKSGHDTVSWYQQALGQGPQFIFQYYEEEERQRGNFPDRFSGHQFPNYSSELNVNALLLGDSALYLCASSLRRGVSGNTIYFGEGSWLTVV.

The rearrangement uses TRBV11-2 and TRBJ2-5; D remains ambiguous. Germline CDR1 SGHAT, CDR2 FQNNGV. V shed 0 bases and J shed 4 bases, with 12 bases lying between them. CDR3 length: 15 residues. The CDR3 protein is CASSLDFPTSETQYF. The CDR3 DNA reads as TGTGCCAGCAGCTTAGATTTCCCGACTTCAGAGACCCAGTACTTC.

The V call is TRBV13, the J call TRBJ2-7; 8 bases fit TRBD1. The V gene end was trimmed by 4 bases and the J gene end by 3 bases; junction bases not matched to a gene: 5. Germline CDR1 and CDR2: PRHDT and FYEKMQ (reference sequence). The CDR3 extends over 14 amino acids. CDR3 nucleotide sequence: TGTGCCAGCAGCTCCCGGACAGGGAACTACGAGCAGTACTTC. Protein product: CASSSRTGNYEQYF.

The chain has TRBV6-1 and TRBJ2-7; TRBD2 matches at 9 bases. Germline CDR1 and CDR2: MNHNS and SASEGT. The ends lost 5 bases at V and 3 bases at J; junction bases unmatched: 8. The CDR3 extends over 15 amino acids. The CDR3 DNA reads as TGTGCCAGCAGTCCCTATAGCGGGGGATTCTACGAGCAGTACTTC. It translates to CASSPYSGGFYEQYF.

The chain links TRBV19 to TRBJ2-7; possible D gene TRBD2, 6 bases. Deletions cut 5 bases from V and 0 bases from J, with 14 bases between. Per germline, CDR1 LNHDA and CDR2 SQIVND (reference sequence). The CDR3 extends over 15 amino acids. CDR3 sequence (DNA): TGTGCCAGTAGTCCTTTCGGAGGGAGCTCCTACGAGCAGTACTTC. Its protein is CASSPFGGSSYEQYF.

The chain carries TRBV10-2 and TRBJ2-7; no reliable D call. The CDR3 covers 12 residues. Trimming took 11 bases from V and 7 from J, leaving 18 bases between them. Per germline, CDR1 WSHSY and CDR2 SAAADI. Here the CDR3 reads CAVTAPGGEQYF. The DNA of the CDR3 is TGCGCCGTAACAGCCCCCGGTGGGGAGCAGTACTTC.

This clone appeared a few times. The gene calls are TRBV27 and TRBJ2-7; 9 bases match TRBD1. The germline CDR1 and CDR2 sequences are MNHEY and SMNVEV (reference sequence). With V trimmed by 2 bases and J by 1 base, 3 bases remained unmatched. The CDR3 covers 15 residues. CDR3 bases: TGTGCCAGCAGTTTAAATGGACAGGGGTCCTACGAGCAGTACTTC. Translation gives CASSLNGQGSYEQYF.

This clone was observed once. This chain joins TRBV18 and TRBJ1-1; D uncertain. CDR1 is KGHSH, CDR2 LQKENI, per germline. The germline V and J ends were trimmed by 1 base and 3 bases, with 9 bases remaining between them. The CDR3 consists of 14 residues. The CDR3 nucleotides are TGTGCCAGCTCACCACGTAGTTCCGACACTGAAGCTTTCTTT. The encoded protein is CASSPRSSDTEAFF.

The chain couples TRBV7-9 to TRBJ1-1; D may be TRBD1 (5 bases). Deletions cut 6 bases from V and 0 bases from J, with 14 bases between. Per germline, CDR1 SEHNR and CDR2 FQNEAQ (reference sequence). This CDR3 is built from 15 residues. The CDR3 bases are TGTGCCAGCAGTGGCAGCCGACAGATGAACACTGAAGCTTTCTTT. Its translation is CASSGSRQMNTEAFF.

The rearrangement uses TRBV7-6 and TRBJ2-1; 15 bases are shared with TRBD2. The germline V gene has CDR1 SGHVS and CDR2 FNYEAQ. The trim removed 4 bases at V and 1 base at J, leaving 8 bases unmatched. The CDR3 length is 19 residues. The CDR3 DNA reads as TGTGCCAGCAGCTCTCCCAGGACTAGCGGGAGGGTTTCCTACAATGAGCAGTTCTTC. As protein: CASSSPRTSGRVSYNEQFF. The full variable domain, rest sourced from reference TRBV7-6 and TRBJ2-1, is GAGVSQSPRYKVTKRGQDVALRCDPISGHVSLYWYRQALGQGPEFLTYFNYEAQQDKSGLPNDRFSAERPEGSISTLTIQRTEQRDSAMYRCASSSPRTSGRVSYNEQFFGPGTRLTVL.

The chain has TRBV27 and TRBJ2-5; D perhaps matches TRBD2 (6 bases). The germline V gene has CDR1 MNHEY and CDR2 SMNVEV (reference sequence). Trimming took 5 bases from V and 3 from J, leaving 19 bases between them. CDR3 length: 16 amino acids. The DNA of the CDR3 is TGTGCCAGCAGTATTCGCCCAGGGAGGAAGGAAGAGACCCAGTACTTC. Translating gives CASSIRPGRKEETQYF.

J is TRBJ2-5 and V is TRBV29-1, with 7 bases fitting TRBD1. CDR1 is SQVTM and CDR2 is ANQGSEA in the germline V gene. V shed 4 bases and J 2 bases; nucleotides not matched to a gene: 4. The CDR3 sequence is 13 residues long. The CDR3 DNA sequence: TGCAGCGTTGGGACAGGCTTGCAAGAGACCCAGTACTTC. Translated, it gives CSVGTGLQETQYF.

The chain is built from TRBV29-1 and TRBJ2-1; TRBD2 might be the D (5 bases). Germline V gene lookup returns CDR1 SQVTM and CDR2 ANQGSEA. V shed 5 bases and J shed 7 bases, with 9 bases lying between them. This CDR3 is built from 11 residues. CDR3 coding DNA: TGCAGCGTTCTGGGAGCTAATGAGCAGTTCTTC. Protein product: CSVLGANEQFF.

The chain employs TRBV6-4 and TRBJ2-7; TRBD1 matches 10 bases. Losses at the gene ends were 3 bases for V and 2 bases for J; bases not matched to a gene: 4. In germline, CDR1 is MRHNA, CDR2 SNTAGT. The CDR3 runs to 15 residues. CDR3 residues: CASSETGTGAYEQYF. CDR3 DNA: TGTGCCAGCAGTGAGACCGGGACAGGGGCCTACGAGCAGTACTTC.

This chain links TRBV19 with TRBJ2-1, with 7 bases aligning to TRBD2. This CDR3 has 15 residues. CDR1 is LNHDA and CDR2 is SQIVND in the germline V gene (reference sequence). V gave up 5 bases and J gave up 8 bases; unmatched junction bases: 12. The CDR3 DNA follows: TGTGCCAGTAGTCCAATTGAAGCGGGATCCCATGAGCAGTTCTTC. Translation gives CASSPIEAGSHEQFF.

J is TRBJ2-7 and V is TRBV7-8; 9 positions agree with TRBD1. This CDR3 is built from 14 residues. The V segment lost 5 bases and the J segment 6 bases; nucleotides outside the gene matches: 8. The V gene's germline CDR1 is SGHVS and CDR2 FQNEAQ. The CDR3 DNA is TGTGCCAGCAGCCCTGGGACAGGGTCGGGCGAGCAGTACTTC. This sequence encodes CASSPGTGSGEQYF.